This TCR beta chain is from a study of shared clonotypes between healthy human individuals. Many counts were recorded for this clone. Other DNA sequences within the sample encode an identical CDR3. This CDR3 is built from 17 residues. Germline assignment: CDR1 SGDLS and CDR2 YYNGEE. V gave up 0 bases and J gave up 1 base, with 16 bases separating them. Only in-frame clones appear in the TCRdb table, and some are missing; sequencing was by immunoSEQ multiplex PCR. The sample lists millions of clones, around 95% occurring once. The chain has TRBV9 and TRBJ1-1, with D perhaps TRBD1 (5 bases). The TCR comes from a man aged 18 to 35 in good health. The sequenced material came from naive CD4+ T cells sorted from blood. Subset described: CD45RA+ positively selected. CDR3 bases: TGTGCCAGCAGCGTAGTAGCCGGGGGTCAGAAGAACACTGAAGCTTTCTTT. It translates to CASSVVAGGQKNTEAFF.